Presented here are 10 T cell receptor beta chains from one specimen sequenced in a study of T cells in Graves' hyperthyroidism and ophthalmopathy (dated by TCRdb to between 2018 and 2021). The receptor library was made with multiplex PCR. Instrument on record: Illumina HiSeq 2000. Amplification of TCR beta CDR3 regions was carried out from RNA transcripts. The first round of RT-PCR for the TCR CDR3 was performed with the HTBI primer set and the Qiagen OneStep RT-PCR kit. TCRdb's own reprocessing of the public reads used fastp at Q25 and MiXCR and kept productive beta chains. Merged by CDR3 protein, the rows form single entries marked with the most common genes and DNA. Across this sample there are more than 500,000 distinct CDR3 sequences, with around 16% seen only once. The ten top clones hold 25% to 35% of the sample. The material sequenced was blood. The receptors here all came from a young woman with Graves' ophthalmopathy.

In its sample, this clonotype was seen many times. CDR3 DNA sequence: TGTGCCAGCATCTTGGGGGAGGCCTCCTACAATGAGCAGTTCTTC. As protein: CASILGEASYNEQFF. The genes are TRBV28 and TRBJ2-1; a weak D match, TRBD2 (6 bases). This CDR3 spans 15 amino acids. Between the trimmed V and J ends, which lost 7 bases and 0 bases, there was a span of 13 bases. Germline CDR1 is MDHEN and CDR2 is SYDVKM.

This clonotype was detected many times. This chain uses TRBV28 with TRBJ2-1, with D possibly TRBD2 on 7 matching bases. V shed 5 bases and J shed 0 bases, with 14 bases lying between them. The germline V gene has CDR1 MDHEN and CDR2 SYDVKM. This CDR3 comprises 16 residues. Written as DNA, the CDR3 is TGTGCCAGCAGTAGGTCGGGGGGCAGCTCCTACAATGAGCAGTTCTTC. It translates to CASSRSGGSSYNEQFF. Full variable domain (missing parts from reference TRBV28 and TRBJ2-1): DVKVTQSSRYLVKRTGEKVFLECVQDMDHENMFWYRQDPGLGLRLIYFSYDVKMKEKGDIPEGYSVSREKKERFSLILESASTNQTSMYLCASSRSGGSSYNEQFFGPGTRLTVL.

This clonotype was observed a handful of times. A much larger clone differs by one base, so this may be a read error. The J gene is TRBJ1-1, the V gene TRBV12-3 or TRBV12-4; D unresolved. The CDR3 has 13 residues. The CDR3 sequence: CASSLMENAEAFF. In nucleotides, the CDR3 is TGTGCCAGCAGTTTAATGGAGAACGCTGAAGCTTTCTTT.

This clonotype was seen many times. CDR3 protein: CASSDGQGITGELFF. CDR3 DNA sequence: TGTGCCAGCAGCGACGGACAGGGTATAACCGGGGAGCTGTTTTTT. The chain combines TRBV2 with TRBJ2-2; 8 bases fit TRBD1. V shed 6 bases, J shed 5 bases, and the junction held 8 bases outside the gene matches. This CDR3 has 15 amino acids. Per the germline V gene, CDR1 is SNHLY and CDR2 is FYNNEI.

This clonotype was observed a handful of times. At one end, the junction sequence differs from germline, possibly due to a read error. This chain links TRBV9 with TRBJ2-2; TRBD1 matches at 8 bases. Looked up from germline, CDR1 is SGDLS and CDR2 is YYNGEE. The CDR3 extends over 17 amino acids. The CDR3 loop reads CASSAHPQGAKTGELFF. The CDR3 DNA is TGTGCCAGCAGCGCCCATCCTCAGGGGGCGAAAACCGGGGAGCTGTTTTTT.

This clonotype was found many times. The J gene is TRBJ2-1, the V gene TRBV11-3; 7 nucleotides line up with TRBD1. The CDR3 totals 15 residues. The germline gives CDR1 SGHNT, CDR2 YENEEA. V lost 5 bases to trimming and J lost 2 bases; unmatched junction nucleotides: 6. The CDR3 DNA sequence: TGTGCCAGCAGCCCCGGGGACAGCGCCTACAATGAGCAGTTCTTC. It encodes CASSPGDSAYNEQFF.

The chain couples TRBV27 to TRBJ2-7, with 9 bases identical to TRBD2. V lost 3 bases to trimming and J lost 4 bases; unmatched junction nucleotides: 13. CDR3 length: 17 residues. CDR1 is MNHEY, CDR2 SMNVEV, per germline (reference sequence). As DNA, the CDR3 is TGTGCCAGCAGTTTGGGTTGGGGTAGCGGGAGATTATACGAGCAGTACTTC. The encoded protein is CASSLGWGSGRLYEQYF.

V gene TRBV19 combines with J gene TRBJ1-5; TRBD1 aligns across 8 bases. Per germline, CDR1 LNHDA and CDR2 SQIVND (reference sequence). The CDR3 is 16 residues long. V dropped 3 bases and J dropped 2; count of bases not matched to a gene: 6. The CDR3 nucleotides are TGTGCCAGTAGTATTAGGACAGGGTGGGGCAATCAGCCCCAGCATTTT. As protein: CASSIRTGWGNQPQHF.

The V gene is TRBV6-9, the J gene TRBJ1-2; D is undetermined. Trimming stripped 3 bases from V and 5 bases from J, with 4 bases between. The CDR3 runs to 11 residues. The germline CDR1 and CDR2 sequences are MNHGY and SVAAGI. The CDR3 protein is CASSYSYGYTF. The CDR3 DNA follows: TGTGCCAGCAGTTACAGTTATGGCTACACCTTC.

This clonotype came up a few times. CDR3 in amino acids: CSGKISYEQYF. The CDR3 DNA is TGCAGTGGCAAAATCTCCTACGAGCAGTACTTC. The chain combines TRBV20-1 with TRBJ2-7; D ambiguous. The length of the CDR3 is 11 residues. From germline, CDR1 is DFQATT and CDR2 SNEGSKA (reference sequence). V lost 7 bases and J 0 bases, leaving 7 bases between the germline ends.